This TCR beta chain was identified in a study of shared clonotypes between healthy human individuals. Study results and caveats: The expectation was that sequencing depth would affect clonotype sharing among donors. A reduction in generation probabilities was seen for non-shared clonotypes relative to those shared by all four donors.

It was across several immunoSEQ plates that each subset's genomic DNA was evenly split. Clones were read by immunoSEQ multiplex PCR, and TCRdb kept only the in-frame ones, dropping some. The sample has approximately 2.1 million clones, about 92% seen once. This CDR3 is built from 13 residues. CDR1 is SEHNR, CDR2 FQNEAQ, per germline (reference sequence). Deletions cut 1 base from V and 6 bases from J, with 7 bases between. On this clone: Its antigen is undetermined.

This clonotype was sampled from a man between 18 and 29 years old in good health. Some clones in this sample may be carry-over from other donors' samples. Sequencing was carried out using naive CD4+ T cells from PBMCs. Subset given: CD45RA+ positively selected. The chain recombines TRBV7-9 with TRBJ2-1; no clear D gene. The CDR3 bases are TGTGCCAGCAGCTTAGACGGGTCCAATGAGCAGTTCTTC. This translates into CASSLDGSNEQFF. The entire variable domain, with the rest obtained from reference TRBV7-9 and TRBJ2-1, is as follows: DTGVSQNPRHKITKRGQNVTFRCDPISEHNRLYWYRQTLGQGPEFLTYFQNEAQLEKSRLLSDRFSAERPKGSFSTLEIQRTEQGDSAMYLCASSLDGSNEQFFGPGTRLTVL.